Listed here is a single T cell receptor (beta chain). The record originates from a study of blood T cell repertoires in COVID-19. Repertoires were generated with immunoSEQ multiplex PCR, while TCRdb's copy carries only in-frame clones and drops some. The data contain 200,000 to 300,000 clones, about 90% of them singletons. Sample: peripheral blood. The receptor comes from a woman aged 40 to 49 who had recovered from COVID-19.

The CDR3 is CASSSGGTGELFF. The CDR3 DNA is TGTGCCAGCAGCTCCGGGGGGACCGGGGAGCTGTTTTTT. J is TRBJ2-2 and V is TRBV7-8; TRBD2 matches at 7 bases. This CDR3 has 13 amino acids. Germline-derived CDR1 and CDR2 are SGHVS and FQNEAQ. The ends lost 4 bases at V and 5 bases at J; junction bases unmatched: 1.